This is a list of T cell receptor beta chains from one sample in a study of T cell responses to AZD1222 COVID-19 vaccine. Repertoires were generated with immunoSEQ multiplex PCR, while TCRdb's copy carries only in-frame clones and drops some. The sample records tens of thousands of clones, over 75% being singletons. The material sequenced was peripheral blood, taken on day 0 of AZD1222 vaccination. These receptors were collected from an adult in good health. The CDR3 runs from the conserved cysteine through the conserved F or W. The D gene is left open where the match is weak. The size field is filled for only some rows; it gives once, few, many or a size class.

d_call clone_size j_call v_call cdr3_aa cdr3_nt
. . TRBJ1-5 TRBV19 CASRREGEYSNQPQHF TGTGCCAGTAGACGAGAGGGGGAATATAGCAATCAGCCCCAGCATTTT
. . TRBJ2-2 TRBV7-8 CASSLGPPAGELFF TGTGCCAGCAGCTTAGGGCCCCCCGCCGGGGAGCTGTTTTTT
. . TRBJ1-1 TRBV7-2 CASSLGRLIQAFF TGTGCCAGCAGCTTAGGACGGCTAATCCAAGCTTTCTTT
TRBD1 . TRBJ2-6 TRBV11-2 CASSFSGTGDSRANVLTF TGTGCCAGCAGCTTCTCCGGGACAGGGGATTCACGGGCCAACGTCCTGACTTTC
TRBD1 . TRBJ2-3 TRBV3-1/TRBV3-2 CASRRGTGQSTDTQYF TGTGCCAGCAGAAGGGGAACGGGACAGAGCACAGATACGCAGTATTTT
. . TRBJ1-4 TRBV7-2 CASSLIGTNEKLFF TGTGCCAGCAGCTTAATCGGCACTAATGAAAAACTGTTTTTT
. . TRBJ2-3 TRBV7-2 CASSLLRDTQYF TGTGCCAGCAGTTTGCTCAGGGATACGCAGTATTTT
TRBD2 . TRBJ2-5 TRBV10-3 CAISESERGAVETQYF TGTGCCATCAGTGAGTCGGAGCGGGGGGCGGTGGAGACCCAGTACTTC
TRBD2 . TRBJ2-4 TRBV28 CASSPPGRWVGLAPPPDIQYF TGTGCCAGCAGTCCCCCCGGACGCTGGGTGGGACTAGCGCCCCCCCCGGACATTCAGTACTTC
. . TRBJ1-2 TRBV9 CASSAGVYGYTF TGTGCCAGCAGCGCCGGGGTCTATGGCTACACCTTC
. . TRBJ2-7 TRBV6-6 CASSRHTQSYEQYF TGTGCCAGCAGCAGACATACACAGTCCTACGAGCAGTACTTC
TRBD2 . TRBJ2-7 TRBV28 CASSPRTSGPSYEQYF TGTGCCAGCAGTCCTCGGACTAGCGGGCCGTCCTACGAGCAGTACTTC
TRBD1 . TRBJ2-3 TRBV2 CSSRKTGVADTQYF TGTTCCAGCAGAAAGACAGGGGTTGCAGATACGCAGTATTTT
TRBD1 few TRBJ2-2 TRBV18 CASSPIQGATGELFF TGTGCCAGCTCACCGATTCAGGGGGCAACCGGGGAGCTGTTTTTT
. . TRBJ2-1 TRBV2 CASSELGGGGNEQFF TGTGCCAGCAGTGAACTAGGGGGTGGTGGGAATGAGCAGTTCTTC
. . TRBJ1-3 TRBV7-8 CASSLETRGGNTIYF TGTGCCAGCAGCTTAGAAACGAGAGGAGGAAACACCATATATTTT
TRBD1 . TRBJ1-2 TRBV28 CASSLGQGDYGYTF TGTGCCAGCAGTTTGGGACAGGGGGATTATGGCTACACCTTC
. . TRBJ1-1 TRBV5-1 CASSLDRANTEAFF TGCGCCAGCAGCTTGGACAGGGCGAACACTGAAGCTTTCTTT
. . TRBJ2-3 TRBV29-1 CSVGTLDTQYF TGCAGCGTCGGGACTTTAGATACGCAGTATTTT
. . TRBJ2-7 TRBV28 CASSRDPAYEQYF TGTGCCAGCAGCCGGGACCCAGCCTACGAGCAGTACTTC
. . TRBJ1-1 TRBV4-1 CASSQDGQPGQEAFF TGCGCCAGCAGCCAAGATGGTCAGCCGGGACAAGAAGCTTTCTTT
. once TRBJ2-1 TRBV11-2 CASSLEREYNEQFF TGTGCCAGCAGCTTAGAACGGGAGTACAATGAGCAGTTCTTC
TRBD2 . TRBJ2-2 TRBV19 CASKTSGGTGELFF TGTGCCAGTAAGACTAGCGGGGGAACCGGGGAGCTGTTTTTT
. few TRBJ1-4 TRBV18 CASSPPSDSKLFF TGTGCCAGCTCACCACCCTCGGACAGCAAACTGTTTTTT
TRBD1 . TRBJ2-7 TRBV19 CVRSRGLYEQYF TGTGTCAGGAGCAGGGGGCTCTACGAGCAGTACTTC
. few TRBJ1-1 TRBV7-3 CASSLTPGLNTEAFF TGTGCCAGCAGCTTAACCCCCGGACTGAACACTGAAGCTTTCTTT
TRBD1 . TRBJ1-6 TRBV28 CASRPGQAYSPLHF TGTGCCAGCAGACCGGGACAGGCTTATTCACCCCTCCACTTT
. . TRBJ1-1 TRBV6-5 CASSYGSWAEAFF TGTGCCAGCAGTTACGGTAGCTGGGCTGAAGCTTTCTTT
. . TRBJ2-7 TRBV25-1 CASSERRLVDEQYF TGTGCCAGCAGTGAAAGAAGGTTAGTAGACGAGCAGTACTTC
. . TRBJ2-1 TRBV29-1 CSVEENVGNEQFF TGCAGCGTTGAAGAAAACGTGGGCAATGAGCAGTTCTTC
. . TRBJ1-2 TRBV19 CASSTGPSGGYTF TGTGCCAGTAGTACAGGGCCGAGCGGTGGCTACACCTTC
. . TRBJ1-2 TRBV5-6 CASSSVRREDPRGGYTF TGTGCCAGCAGCTCTGTAAGGAGGGAGGATCCGAGAGGTGGCTACACCTTC
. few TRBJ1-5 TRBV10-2 CASSGDEMISNQPQHF TGCGCCAGCAGTGGGGACGAAATGATAAGCAATCAGCCCCAGCATTTT
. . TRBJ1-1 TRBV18 CASSPRQEQAFF TGTGCCAGCTCACCCCGACAGGAGCAAGCTTTCTTT
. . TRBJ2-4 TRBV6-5 CASLSLGENIQYF TGTGCCAGCCTTTCATTGGGAGAAAACATTCAGTACTTC
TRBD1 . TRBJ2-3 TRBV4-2 CASSQSGTENTDTQYF TGTGCCAGCAGCCAGTCCGGGACAGAGAACACAGATACGCAGTATTTT
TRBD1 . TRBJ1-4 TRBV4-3 CASSQDPGQGDEKLFF TGCGCCAGCAGCCAAGATCCCGGACAGGGCGATGAAAAACTGTTTTTT
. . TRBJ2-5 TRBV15 CATSRDKGGGTQYF TGTGCCACCAGCAGAGATAAGGGTGGAGGGACCCAGTACTTC
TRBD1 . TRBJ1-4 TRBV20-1 CSASTGDQKLFF TGCAGTGCTAGTACAGGGGACCAGAAACTGTTTTTT
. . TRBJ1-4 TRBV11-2 CASSFSWGANEKLFF TGTGCCAGCAGCTTCAGCTGGGGAGCTAATGAAAAACTGTTTTTT
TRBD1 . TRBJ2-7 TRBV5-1 CASSVQGSYEQYF TGCGCCAGCAGCGTACAGGGGTCCTACGAGCAGTACTTC
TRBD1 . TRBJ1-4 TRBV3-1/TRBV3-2 CASSLGTGTNEKLFF TGTGCCAGCAGCCTCGGGACAGGGACTAATGAAAAACTGTTTTTT
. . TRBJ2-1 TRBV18 CASSKLQVGREDSNEQFF TGTGCCAGCTCAAAGCTTCAGGTTGGCAGGGAGGATAGTAATGAGCAGTTCTTC
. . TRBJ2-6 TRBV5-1 CASSDTSGANVLTF TGCGCCAGCAGCGACACTTCTGGGGCCAACGTCCTGACTTTC
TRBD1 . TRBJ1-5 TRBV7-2 CASSPRQGDQPQHF TGTGCCAGCAGCCCTCGACAGGGCGATCAGCCCCAGCATTTT
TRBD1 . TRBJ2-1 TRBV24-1 CATSPRTGSSYNEQFF TGTGCCACCAGCCCACGGACAGGCAGCTCCTACAATGAGCAGTTCTTC
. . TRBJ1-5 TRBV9 CASSMDSNQPQHF TGTGCCAGCAGCATGGACAGCAATCAGCCCCAGCATTTT
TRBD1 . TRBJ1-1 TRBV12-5 CASGQGGGAEAFF TGTGCTAGTGGCCAGGGAGGGGGCGCAGAAGCTTTCTTT
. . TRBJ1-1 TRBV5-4 CASSTELRRDTEAFF TGTGCCAGCAGCACCGAACTAAGGAGAGACACTGAAGCTTTCTTT
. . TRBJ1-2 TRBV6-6 CASRGLLSNYGYTF TGTGCCAGCAGAGGACTCTTAAGTAACTATGGCTACACCTTC
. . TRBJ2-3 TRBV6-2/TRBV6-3 CASSYSTRASSTDTQYF TGTGCCAGCAGTTACTCGACAAGGGCTAGCAGCACAGATACGCAGTATTTT